This TCR beta chain appears in the sequencing data of a study of shared T cell receptors in the human thymus. Trimming pared 2 bases from V and 3 bases from J, leaving 19 bases between. Germline V gene data show CDR1 as GTSNPN and CDR2 as SVGIG (reference sequence). The CDR3 covers 17 residues. Generated by immunoSEQ multiplex PCR, the TCRdb table keeps only in-frame clones and is missing some. The sample lists almost 550,000 clones, more than 75% occurring once. The sample was also linked to a second study, of human thymus T cells. In that study: Congenital heart defects were the reason for the corrective surgery that the donors, healthy Finnish infants, were having.

V gene TRBV30 combines with J gene TRBJ2-2; D possibly corresponds to TRBD1 (7 bases). The sample taken for sequencing was thymocytes. This receptor was taken from a boy in the first two years of life with a congenital heart defect. CDR3 loop: CAWSPTGEEVDTGELFF. The CDR3 nucleotides are TGTGCCTGGAGTCCCACAGGGGAGGAGGTGGACACCGGGGAGCTGTTTTTT.